The rows below give T cell receptor beta chains drawn from one sample of a study of T-cell reconstitution after alpha-beta-depleted transplantation in children. Using its own MiXCR run on the PCR reads, TCRdb lists one record per CDR3 protein. This table holds around 670,000 distinct CDR3 sequences, 13% found once. Source: PBMCs, taken before TCRalphabeta/CD19-depleted stem cell transplant. These receptor sequences come from a girl aged 2 to 9 with congenital amegakaryocytic thrombocytopenia, due to receive a stem cell transplant. Both conserved end residues are part of each CDR3. The D gene is left open where the match is weak. Expanded clones are given a class, and other clones once, few, many or no size at all.

>many|TRBD2|TRBJ2-1|TRBV5-1
TGCGCCAGCAGAACTAGCGGGCCGGCCAATGAGCAGTTCTTC
CASRTSGPANEQFF
>.|.|TRBJ1-2|TRBV15
TGTGCCACCAGTACGGATAACTATGGCTACACCTTC
CATSTDNYGYTF
>many|.|TRBJ2-1|TRBV6-5
TGTGCCAGCAGTTACCAGGGACTTTACAATGAGCAGTTCTTC
CASSYQGLYNEQFF
>once|TRBD1|TRBJ2-7|TRBV29-1
TGCAGCATAGCCACCGGGACAGGGCCCTACGAGCAGTACTTC
CSIATGTGPYEQYF
>many|.|TRBJ2-1|TRBV5-1
TGTGCCAGCAGCTTAGGTGCGGTTTCGTACAATGAGCAGTTCTTC
CASSLGAVSYNEQFF
>.|TRBD2|TRBJ2-1|TRBV4-1
TGCGCCAGCAGAGATCCGGGACTAGCGGGAGCCGGCAATGAGCAGTTCTTC
CASRDPGLAGAGNEQFF
>many|TRBD2|TRBJ2-1|TRBV28
TGTGCCAGCAGGCCGGGAGGTATAGGTACTTATGAGCAGTTCTTC
CASRPGGIGTYEQFF
>many|.|TRBJ2-1|TRBV5-1
TGCGCCAGCAGCTTGGACCATGAGCAGTTCTTC
CASSLDHEQFF
>once|.|TRBJ2-2|TRBV5-1
TGCGCCAGCAGCTCACTGTCCGGGAACGAGGGGGAGCTGTTTTTT
CASSSLSGNEGELFF
>.|.|TRBJ1-4|TRBV2
TGTGCCAGCGGCACCGGGACAACGGTACTGTTTTTT
CASGTGTTVLFF
>few|.|TRBJ2-3|TRBV5-1
TGCGCCAGCAGCTTGGAGTCCTTCCCAGATACGCAGTATTTT
CASSLESFPDTQYF
>few|.|TRBJ2-6|TRBV24-1
TGTGCCACCAGCCCAAGCCCTGGGGCCAACGTCCTGACTTTC
CATSPSPGANVLTF
>many|.|TRBJ2-7|TRBV11-2
TGTGCCAGCAGCTTAGAAATTTCGGGGTTACTAGCCTCCTACGAGCAGTACTTC
CASSLEISGLLASYEQYF
>once|.|TRBJ1-4|TRBV29-1
TGCAGCGTCGGGGTCGGGGAAAAACTGTTTTTT
CSVGVGEKLFF
>many|.|TRBJ2-7|TRBV29-1
TGCAGCGTTGAAAGGGACGGGACCTACGAGCAGTACTTC
CSVERDGTYEQYF
>few|.|TRBJ1-5|TRBV10-3
TGTGCCATCAGTGAGTCCGGGGGACAAACTAATCAGCCCCAGCATTTT
CAISESGGQTNQPQHF
>many|.|TRBJ2-3|TRBV7-9
TGTGCCAGCAGCTTAGAGACAGGCCAAGAAGATACGCAGTATTTT
CASSLETGQEDTQYF
>.|.|TRBJ2-3|TRBV18
TGTGCCAGCTCACCCGCGGGAACCACAGATACGCAGTATTTT
CASSPAGTTDTQYF
>many|.|TRBJ2-1|TRBV12-3/TRBV12-4
TGTGCCAGCAGCCGGAGTTCCTACAATGAGCAGTTCTTC
CASSRSSYNEQFF
>many|.|TRBJ2-3|TRBV5-1
TGCGCCAGCAGCAAACAGGATAGCACAGATACGCAGTATTTT
CASSKQDSTDTQYF
>many|.|TRBJ2-4|TRBV5-5
TGTGCCAGCAACCGCGGAGGTCTAGCCAAAAACATTCAGTACTTC
CASNRGGLAKNIQYF
>many|.|TRBJ2-3|TRBV20-1
TGCAGTGCTAGATCGGGAGAGGGGTCAGATACGCAGTATTTT
CSARSGEGSDTQYF
>many|.|TRBJ2-3|TRBV20-1
TGCAGTGCTCTCAAGGGGGGAGATACGCAGTATTTT
CSALKGGDTQYF
>.|TRBD2|TRBJ2-1|TRBV29-1
TGCAGCGTTAAGGGTGGGGTGACTAGCGGTTACAATGAGCAGTTCTTC
CSVKGGVTSGYNEQFF
>few|.|TRBJ2-3|TRBV2
TGTGCCAGCCCGAAGGTTGGGGGATATGGCACAGATACGCAGTATTTT
CASPKVGGYGTDTQYF
>many|.|TRBJ2-7|TRBV25-1
TGTGCCAGCAGTGAACCCCGGACCTACGAGCAGTACTTC
CASSEPRTYEQYF
>many|TRBD2|TRBJ2-7|TRBV6-1
TGTGCCAGCACCCCCGGACTAGCGGGATACGAGCAGTACTTC
CASTPGLAGYEQYF
>few|.|TRBJ2-7|TRBV6-1
TGTGCCAGCAGTAAGCTAAGACTTCCCTCCTACGAGCAGTACTTC
CASSKLRLPSYEQYF
>many|TRBD2|TRBJ2-1|TRBV27
TGTGCCAGCAGTTCTCTAGCGGGAAGGGGCATCCATGAGCAGTTCTTC
CASSSLAGRGIHEQFF
>many|.|TRBJ2-5|TRBV28
TGTGCCAGCAGTCCAGGGATATGGGAGACCCAGTACTTC
CASSPGIWETQYF
>.|TRBD2|TRBJ2-5|TRBV20-1
TGCAGTGCTAAAGCGTTCGGAACTAGCGGGAGATGGTACCAAGAGACCCAGTACTTC
CSAKAFGTSGRWYQETQYF
>.|.|TRBJ2-5|TRBV3-1
TGTGCCAGCAGCCAAGGTCGGCACCAAGAGACCCAGTACTTC
CASSQGRHQETQYF
>few|.|TRBJ2-7|TRBV10-2
TGCGCCAGCTTAGGACAGCTCTACGAGCAGTACTTC
CASLGQLYEQYF